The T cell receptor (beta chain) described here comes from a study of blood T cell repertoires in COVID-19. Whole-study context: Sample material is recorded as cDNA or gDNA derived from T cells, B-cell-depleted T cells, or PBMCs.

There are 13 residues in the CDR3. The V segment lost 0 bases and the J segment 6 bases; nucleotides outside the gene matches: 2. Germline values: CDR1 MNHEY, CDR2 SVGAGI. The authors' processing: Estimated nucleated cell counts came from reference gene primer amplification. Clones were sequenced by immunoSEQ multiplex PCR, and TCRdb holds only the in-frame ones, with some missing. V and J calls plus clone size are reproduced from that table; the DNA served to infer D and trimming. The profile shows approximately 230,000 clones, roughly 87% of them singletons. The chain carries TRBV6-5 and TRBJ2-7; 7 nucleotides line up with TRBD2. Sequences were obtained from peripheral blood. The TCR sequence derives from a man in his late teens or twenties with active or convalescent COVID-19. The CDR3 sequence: CASSYSGGLEQYF. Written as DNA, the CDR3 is TGTGCCAGCAGTTACTCGGGAGGGCTCGAGCAGTACTTC.